Given below is one T cell receptor (beta chain) in context. What antigen it recognizes has not been identified. Per-base qualities were not stored, and no clone one base away is much larger. This specimen comes from a study of shared clonotypes between healthy human individuals (dated by TCRdb to 2019 to 2021). Study-wide context: A couple of women and three men aged 18 to 49 years were included in the cohort. Per donor, three plates each were used for CD4 naive and CD4 memory, two for CD8 naive, and one for CD8 memory. Each donor's leukapheresis produced roughly between about 0.8 and 8.9 billion PBMCs. Different laboratories and diverse techniques were used to prepare libraries and sequence TCR repertoires, to increase sequencing depth and limit assay-specific biases. To estimate repertoire size and how much clonotype sharing occurs between individuals, the study deeply sequenced the blood TCR repertoires of five healthy adults. What the study reported, not specific to this receptor: Naive subsets generally had larger estimated clonotype richness than memory subsets did. Across several donors, about 5% of naive CD4, approximately 3.5% of naive CD8, under 2.5% of memory CD4, and 0.4% of memory CD8 clonotypes were shared. Pairwise subsampling led to the expectation that sequencing depth would affect the degree of clonotype sharing among donors. Compared with non-shared clonotypes, clonotypes shared by all four sorted-subset donors had higher generation probabilities. Sampling was restricted to blood, and TCR repertoires in tissues likely differ from the TCR repertoires found in blood. Even with the large sequencing depth, rarefaction of the sorted-subset datasets indicated that sequencing was incomplete. The genetic and exposure-history diversity represented was limited by the small number of donors.

Healthy HIV-negative adults with no recently reported acute infections or vaccinations were included as donors. Every donor was a Caucasian adult living in Nashville, Tennessee, USA. Magnetic negative selection was used to enrich CD4+ T cells, after which naive cells were positively selected on CD45RA and the negative fraction became the memory subset. Blood was collected by leukapheresis, and PBMCs were isolated by Ficoll-Histopaque density gradient centrifugation and then cryopreserved in liquid nitrogen vapor phase. Analytical flow cytometry was used to check the purity and quantity of each magnetically sorted T cell population. Genomic DNA was isolated from each sorted fraction and quantified by UV absorbance on a Nanodrop 2000c. TCR CDR3 regions were amplified from genomic DNA by multiplex PCR using the deep immunoSEQ assay. Extracted genomic DNA from each cell subset was distributed evenly across all wells of several immunoSEQ 96-well plates, and each plate was treated as a replicate. Each replicate PCR for sorted subsets received around 210 ng genomic DNA, equal to about 30,000 T cell genomes. Purified libraries were measured with a Qubit 3.0 fluorometer, size-checked on a Bioanalyzer 2100, and measured again with the KAPA Library Quantification kit. Every immunoSEQ 96-well plate was sequenced on a separate single-read 150-cycle Illumina NextSeq 550 flow cell. As for the authors' bioinformatics: Because the immunoSEQ output included only junctional sequences and no quality scores, the filtering could not be the same as the filtering used for full-length reads. To assign V/J genes and CDR3, sequences were annotated using PyIR, a Python wrapper for IgBLAST v1.9, with IMGT germline references. Any read was removed if the V/J assignment was weak (E-value above 1e-6), the CDR3 was missing, or the read contained stop codons, out-of-frame junctions, or ambiguous translated residues. V3J clonotypes were defined as sequences sharing an identical inferred V gene, J gene, and CDR3 amino acid sequence. Percentage overlap between repertoires was computed as shared unique clonotypes divided by the size of the smaller repertoire. RTK rarefaction, the Chao1 estimator, and Recon v2.1 estimates of unobserved clonotypes were used to assess repertoire richness. For all TCRbeta clonotypes obtained by the gDNA method from a handful of donors, generation probabilities were computed with OLGA. The table comes from immuneACCESS by way of TCRdb, which keeps in-frame sequences with V and J called. Part of the clones is missing from these tables; in studies checked, under half for an unresolved V gene and the rest for unknown reasons. V and J calls plus clone size are reproduced from that table; the DNA served to infer D and trimming. Recorded for this sample are 2 million to 3 million clones; over 85% of them occurred a single time. The ten largest clones capture 0.36% of the sample.

CDR1 SGHRS and CDR2 YFSETQ are derived from the germline V gene. There are 15 amino acids in the CDR3, from cysteine to phenylalanine inclusive. The CDR3 DNA has 45 bases and is translated from base 1. At the junction V is shortened by 0 bases and J by 2 bases, with 11 bases in between. The sequencing sample was made of naive CD4+ T cells from PBMCs. Explained via the paper, the cell subset or site label denotes: CD45RA+ positively selected. This sequence originates from a man aged 18-30 years in good health. Some clones in this sample may be carry-over from other donors' samples. The rearranged chain carries TRBV5-1 and TRBJ1-1; confidence is insufficient to name the D gene. The DNA sequence is TGCGCCAGCAGCTTGGAAACGACGTCAAACACTGAAGCTTTCTTT. This yields the protein CASSLETTSNTEAFF.